This T cell receptor beta chain was identified during a study of blood T cell repertoires in COVID-19. Study details: COVID-19 samples from acute and convalescent phases originated in the United States, Italy and Spain. The cDNA or gDNA used as material had been derived from T cells, B-cell-depleted T cells, or PBMCs.

The authors' processing: Quantification of nucleated cells was approximated via reference gene primer amplification. This table comes from immunoSEQ multiplex PCR, and its TCRdb copy is limited to in-frame clones, with some not included. D and trimming come from the DNA, and the V and J calls and clone size come from that table. Among 100,000 to 120,000 clones listed, nearly 90% were seen once. Looked up from germline, CDR1 is SGHAT and CDR2 is FQDESV (reference sequence). Trimming removed 1 base at V and 10 bases at J, with 20 bases between. The CDR3 runs to 16 residues. V gene TRBV11-1 combines with J gene TRBJ2-1; the D gene is possibly TRBD1 (6 bases). Sequences were obtained from peripheral blood. The receptor was derived from a human donor in a cohort sampled during active COVID-19. The CDR3, as DNA: TGTGCCAGCAGCTTAGTACCGGACAGTAGGCTGGGGGAGCAGTTCTTC. As protein: CASSLVPDSRLGEQFF.